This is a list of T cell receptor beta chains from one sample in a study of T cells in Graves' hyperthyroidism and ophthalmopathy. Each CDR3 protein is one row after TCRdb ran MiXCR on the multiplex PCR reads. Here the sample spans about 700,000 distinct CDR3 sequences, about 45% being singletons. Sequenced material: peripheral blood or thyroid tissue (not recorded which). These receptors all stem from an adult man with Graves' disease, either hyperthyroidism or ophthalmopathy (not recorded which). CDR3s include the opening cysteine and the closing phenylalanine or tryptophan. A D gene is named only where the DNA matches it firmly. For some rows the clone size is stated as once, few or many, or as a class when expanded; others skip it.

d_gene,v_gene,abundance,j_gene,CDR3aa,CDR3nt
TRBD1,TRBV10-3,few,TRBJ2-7,CASRQTGTNEQYF,TGTGCCAGCAGACAGACAGGGACCAACGAGCAGTACTTC
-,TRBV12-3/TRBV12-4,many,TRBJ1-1,CASTWGNTEAFF,TGTGCCAGCACCTGGGGGAACACTGAAGCTTTCTTT
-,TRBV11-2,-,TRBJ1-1,CASSLVSGTEAFF,TGTGCCAGCAGCTTAGTCTCAGGCACTGAAGCTTTCTTT
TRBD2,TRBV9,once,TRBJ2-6,CASSLGTSGRAYVLTF,TGTGCCAGCAGCCTCGGGACTAGCGGGAGGGCCTACGTCCTGACTTTC
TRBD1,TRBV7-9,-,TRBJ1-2,CASRGQGDGYTF,TGTGCCAGCAGAGGACAGGGGGATGGCTACACCTTC
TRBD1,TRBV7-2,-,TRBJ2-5,CASSEAGTEETQYF,TGTGCCAGCAGTGAGGCAGGGACAGAGGAGACCCAGTACTTC
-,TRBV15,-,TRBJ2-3,CATRGVGASTDTQYF,TGTGCCACCCGCGGGGTGGGAGCTAGCACAGATACGCAGTATTTT
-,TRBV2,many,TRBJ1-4,CASSEFVDGKLFF,TGTGCCAGCAGTGAATTCGTGGACGGAAAACTGTTTTTT
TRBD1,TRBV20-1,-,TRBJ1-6,CSASQGAIYNSPLHF,TGCAGTGCTAGTCAGGGGGCCATCTATAATTCACCCCTCCACTTT
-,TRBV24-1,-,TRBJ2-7,CASSQDFGQTYEQYF,TGTGCCAGCAGTCAAGATTTTGGACAGACCTACGAGCAGTACTTC
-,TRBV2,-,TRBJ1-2,CASIRTENYGYTF,TGTGCCAGCATCCGGACAGAAAACTATGGCTACACCTTC
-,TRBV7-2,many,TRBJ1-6,CASSLDREQALHF,TGTGCCAGCAGCTTGGACAGAGAGCAGGCCCTCCACTTT
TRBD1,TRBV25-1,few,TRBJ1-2,CASNLQGRYGYTF,TGTGCCAGCAACCTACAGGGGAGGTATGGCTACACCTTC
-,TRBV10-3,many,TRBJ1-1,CAISVGNTEAFF,TGTGCCATCAGTGTTGGGAACACTGAAGCTTTCTTT
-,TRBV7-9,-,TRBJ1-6,CASSLQGRDNSPLHF,TGCGCCAGCAGCCTCCAGGGCCGTGATAATTCACCCCTCCACTTT
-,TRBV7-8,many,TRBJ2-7,CASSPSRLGRREQYF,TGTGCCAGCAGCCCCTCACGGCTAGGTCGGCGCGAGCAGTACTTC
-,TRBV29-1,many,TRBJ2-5,CSVEVPGGTTQYF,TGCAGCGTTGAGGTGCCAGGGGGGACGACCCAGTACTTC
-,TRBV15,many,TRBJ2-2,CATSREFQGHGTGELFF,TGTGCCACCAGCAGAGAATTCCAGGGACACGGCACCGGGGAGCTGTTTTTT
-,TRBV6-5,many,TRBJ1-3,CASIDLPSGNTIYF,TGTGCCAGCATCGATTTGCCCTCTGGAAACACCATATATTTT
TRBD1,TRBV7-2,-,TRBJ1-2,CASSDRGDRGYTF,TGTGCCAGCTCCGACAGGGGGGACAGAGGCTACACCTTC
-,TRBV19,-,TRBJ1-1,CASNWEGGTEAFF,TGTGCCAGTAACTGGGAGGGCGGCACTGAAGCTTTCTTT
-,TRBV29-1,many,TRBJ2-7,CSVEDGDYEQYF,TGCAGCGTTGAAGATGGTGACTACGAGCAGTACTTC
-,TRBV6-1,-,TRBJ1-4,CASRTNHAVSANEKLFF,TGTGCCAGCAGGACTAACCACGCGGTGTCGGCTAATGAAAAACTGTTTTTT
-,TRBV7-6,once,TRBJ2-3,CASSFGVANIDTQYF,TGTGCCAGCAGCTTTGGAGTAGCGAACATAGATACGCAGTATTTT
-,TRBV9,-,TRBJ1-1,CASSGDFRGFEAFF,TGTGCCAGCAGCGGGGACTTCAGGGGTTTTGAAGCTTTCTTT
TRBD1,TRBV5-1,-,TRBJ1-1,CASSFGGTAEAFF,TGCGCCAGCAGCTTCGGTGGGACAGCTGAAGCTTTCTTT
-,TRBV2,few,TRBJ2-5,CASRVFGETQYF,TGTGCCAGCAGAGTATTTGGAGAGACCCAGTACTTC
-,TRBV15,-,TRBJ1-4,CATSSRRAGTNEKLFF,TGTGCCACCAGCAGCAGGAGGGCGGGCACTAATGAAAAACTGTTTTTT
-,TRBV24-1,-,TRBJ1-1,CATSYSVPMNTEAFF,TGTGCCACCAGTTACTCGGTTCCCATGAACACTGAAGCTTTCTTT
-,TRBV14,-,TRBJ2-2,CASSRPASWTGELFF,TGTGCCAGCAGCCGACCGGCTAGCTGGACCGGGGAGCTGTTTTTT
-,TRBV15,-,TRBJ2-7,CATSVELAEATYEQYF,TGTGCCACCAGCGTTGAGTTAGCGGAGGCCACCTACGAGCAGTACTTC
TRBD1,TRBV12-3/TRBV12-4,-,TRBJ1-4,CASGWGTDGEKLFF,TGTGCCAGCGGGTGGGGGACAGACGGTGAAAAACTGTTTTTT
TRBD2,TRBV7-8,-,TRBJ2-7,CASSLEAGSYEQYF,TGTGCCAGCAGCTTGGAAGCGGGGTCCTACGAGCAGTACTTC
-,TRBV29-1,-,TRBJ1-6,CSSEKGNSPLHF,TGCAGCAGTGAAAAGGGGAATTCACCCCTCCACTTT
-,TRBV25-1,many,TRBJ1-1,CASSEWEEVNTEAFF,TGTGCCAGCAGTGAATGGGAAGAGGTGAACACTGAAGCTTTCTTT
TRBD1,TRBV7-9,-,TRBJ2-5,CASSRGQAETQYF,TGTGCCAGCAGCCGGGGACAGGCGGAGACCCAGTACTTC
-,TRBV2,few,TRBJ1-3,CASSDLYRSSGNTIYF,TGTGCCAGCAGTGATCTTTACAGGTCTTCTGGAAACACCATATATTTT
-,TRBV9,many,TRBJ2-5,CASSASSTETQYF,TGTGCCAGCAGCGCCTCATCGACAGAGACCCAGTACTTC
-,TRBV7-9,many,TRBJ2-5,CASSFQGQETQYF,TGTGCCAGCAGCTTTCAGGGGCAAGAGACCCAGTACTTC
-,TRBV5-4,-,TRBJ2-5,CASSLGGGRALGETQYF,TGTGCCAGCAGCTTGGGGGGCGGCAGGGCCTTAGGAGAGACCCAGTACTTC
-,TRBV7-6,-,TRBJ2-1,CASSLVENNEQFF,TGTGCCAGCAGCTTAGTAGAAAACAATGAGCAGTTCTTC
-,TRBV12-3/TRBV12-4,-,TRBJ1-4,CASSFGQGSEKLFF,TGTGCCAGCAGTTTCGGGCAGGGAAGTGAAAAACTGTTTTTT
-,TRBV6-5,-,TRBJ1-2,CASSYSTRGGYTF,TGTGCCAGCAGTTACTCGACACGCGGAGGCTACACCTTC
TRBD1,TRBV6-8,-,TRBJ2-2,CASTGQGGPGELFF,TGTGCCAGCACAGGACAGGGGGGACCCGGGGAGCTGTTTTTT
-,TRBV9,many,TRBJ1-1,CASSVKGWGEAFF,TGTGCCAGCAGCGTGAAGGGGTGGGGTGAAGCTTTCTTT
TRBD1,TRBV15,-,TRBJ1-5,CATSSRTGSNQPQHF,TGTGCCACCAGCAGCCGGACAGGTAGCAATCAGCCCCAGCATTTT
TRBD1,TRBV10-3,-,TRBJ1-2,CAISQTGANYGYTF,TGTGCCATCAGTCAGACAGGGGCCAACTATGGCTACACCTTC
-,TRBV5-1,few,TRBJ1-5,CASSFSGSSNQPQHF,TGCGCCAGCAGCTTCTCAGGGAGTAGCAATCAGCCCCAGCATTTT
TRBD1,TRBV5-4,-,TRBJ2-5,CASSPRDRGTQETQYF,TGCGCCAGCAGCCCCAGGGACAGGGGAACCCAAGAGACCCAGTACTTC
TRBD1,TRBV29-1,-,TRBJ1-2,CSVTLGTDTNYGYTF,TGCAGCGTGACCCTTGGGACAGACACTAACTATGGCTACACCTTC
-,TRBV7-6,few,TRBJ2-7,CASSFDISSYEQYF,TGTGCCAGCAGCTTTGACATAAGCTCCTACGAGCAGTACTTC
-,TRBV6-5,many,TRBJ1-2,CASSYSTVENGYTF,TGTGCCAGCAGTTACTCGACGGTTGAGAATGGCTACACCTTC
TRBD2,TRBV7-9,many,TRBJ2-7,CASSRGLAISYEQYF,TGTGCCAGCAGCCGGGGACTAGCCATCTCCTACGAGCAGTACTTC
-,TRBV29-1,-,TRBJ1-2,CSSYQWTDHYGYTF,TGCAGCAGTTATCAGTGGACGGATCACTATGGCTACACCTTC
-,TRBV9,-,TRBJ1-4,CASSVLDGDNEKLFF,TGTGCCAGCAGCGTACTGGACGGCGATAATGAAAAACTGTTTTTT
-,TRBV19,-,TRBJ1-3,CASSLPSGNTIYF,TGTGCCAGTAGTCTCCCCTCCGGAAACACCATATATTTT
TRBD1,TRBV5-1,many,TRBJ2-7,CASSTGTGGYEQYF,TGCGCCAGCAGCACCGGGACAGGGGGCTACGAGCAGTACTTC
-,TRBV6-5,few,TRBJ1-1,CASLGANTEAFF,TGTGCCAGCCTAGGGGCTAACACTGAAGCTTTCTTT
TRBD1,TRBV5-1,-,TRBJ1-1,CASSLQDRGNTEAFF,TGCGCCAGCAGCCTTCAGGACAGGGGGAACACTGAAGCTTTCTTT